This T cell receptor (beta chain) appears in the sequencing data of a study of blood T cells in healthy people across ages. Donor samples were obtained from healthy Caucasian individuals from Russia, aged 6 to 90. Per individual sample, total RNA of at least 6 micrograms was extracted. This clonotype came up a few times. Using a J-beta primer mix together with a sample-barcoded 5' primer, a second PCR was run for about 7 to 12 cycles. Tagging of each cDNA molecule was performed by a template-switch adaptor with 12 random nucleotides. Every sample produced at least 2.5 million CDR3-containing paired-end reads. TCRdb re-derived calls from the 5' RACE reads in MiXCR, one entry per CDR3 protein. The data show about 1.1 million distinct CDR3 sequences, 35% to 45% seen once. The sample consisted of blood. The receptor's source is a man aged 18 to 35 in good health.

The CDR3 loop reads CASRAPGGVGYEQYF. In nucleotides, the CDR3 is TGTGCCAGCAGAGCCCCAGGGGGCGTTGGGTACGAGCAGTACTTC. The chain links TRBV2 to TRBJ2-7, with 8 bases aligning to TRBD1. J gave up 4 bases and V 6 bases, and 11 bases lay outside the gene matches. This CDR3 is 15 amino acids long. Germline V gene sequence: CDR1 SNHLY, CDR2 FYNNEI. Filled out from reference TRBV2 and TRBJ2-7, the complete variable domain reads EPEVTQTPSHQVTQMGQEVILRCVPISNHLYFYWYRQILGQKVEFLVSFYNNEISEKSEIFDDQFSVERPDGSNFTLKIRSTKLEDSAMYFCASRAPGGVGYEQYFGPGTRLTVT.